The 7 T cell receptor beta chains given below trace back to one sample, sequenced in a study of T cell repertoires in cytomegalovirus infection. TCRdb used MiXCR to reprocess the reads, holding one entry per CDR3 protein. The table shows about 700,000 distinct CDR3 sequences, with roughly 36% occurring only once. For these TCRs, the target antigens are not known. Here the sequenced sample was cultured PBMCs, taken from culture after CMV antigen stimulation. These receptors originate from a human donor in good health (CMV status not recorded). Some clones in this sample may be carry-over from other donors' samples.

This clonotype was seen only a few times. This chain joins TRBV7-2 and TRBJ2-1, with D perhaps given as TRBD1 or TRBD2 (5 bases each). The germline CDR1 and CDR2 sequences are SGHTA and FQGNSA. The CDR3 is 14 residues long. The germline V and J ends were trimmed by 3 bases and 6 bases, with 12 bases remaining between them. The CDR3 reads CASSLGRGANEQFF. As DNA, the CDR3 is TGTGCCAGCAGCTTGGGGCGAGGGGCCAATGAGCAGTTCTTC.

This clonotype was seen only a few times. V usage is TRBV7-8 and J usage is TRBJ2-3; TRBD1 is a possible D gene (6 bases). The CDR3 sequence is 16 residues long. V lost 1 base to trimming and J lost 3 bases, with 14 bases between them. The germline gives CDR1 SGHVS, CDR2 FQNEAQ. The CDR3 spells CASSLVGPGATDTQYF. As DNA, the CDR3 is TGTGCCAGCAGCTTAGTAGGGCCAGGGGCGACAGATACGCAGTATTTT.

This clonotype was seen a few times. The CDR3 protein is CSARPPRGREATNEKLFF. For the CDR3, the DNA is TGCAGTGCTAGACCTCCCCGGGGCCGCGAGGCCACTAATGAAAAACTGTTTTTT. V is TRBV20-1 and J is TRBJ1-4, with D possibly matching TRBD1 (5 bases). This CDR3 comprises 18 residues. Germline loops: CDR1 DFQATT, CDR2 SNEGSKA (reference sequence). The germline V and J ends were trimmed by 2 bases and 2 bases, with 21 bases remaining between them.

The chain recombines TRBV3-1 with TRBJ2-6; maybe TRBD1 (6 bases). V was trimmed by 2 bases and J by 1 base, leaving 6 bases between them. Germline V gene lookup returns CDR1 LGHDT and CDR2 YNNKEL (reference sequence). This CDR3 region has 15 residues. CDR3 protein: CASSQRGSGANVLTF. Written as DNA, the CDR3 is TGTGCCAGCAGCCAAAGGGGGTCTGGGGCCAACGTCCTGACTTTC. The full variable domain, with the rest looked up from reference TRBV3-1 and TRBJ2-6, is DTAVSQTPKYLVTQMGNDKSIKCEQNLGHDTMYWYKQDSKKFLKIMFSYNNKELIINETVPNRFSPKSPDKAHLNLHINSLELGDSAVYFCASSQRGSGANVLTFGAGSRLTVL.

This clonotype has a handful of counts. The rearrangement uses TRBV27 and TRBJ1-6; D gene ambiguous. The CDR3 runs 12 residues. The V gene lost 4 bases and the J gene lost 8 bases, with 6 bases spanning the gap. Germline CDR1 reads MNHEY; CDR2 reads SMNVEV (reference sequence). CDR3 sequence (DNA): TGTGCCAGCAGTTCTTGGGATTCACCCCTCCACTTT. This translates into CASSSWDSPLHF.

This clonotype was seen a handful of times. This chain uses TRBV11-2 with TRBJ2-1; no definite D call. The V gene's germline CDR1 is SGHAT and CDR2 FQNNGV. Trimming pared 1 base from V and 4 bases from J, leaving 8 bases between. This CDR3 comprises 14 residues. The CDR3 loop reads CASSLGRQYNEQFF. The CDR3 DNA reads as TGTGCCAGCAGCTTAGGCAGGCAGTACAATGAGCAGTTCTTC.

This chain links TRBV7-9 with TRBJ2-1; 8 bases are a match to TRBD2. There are 16 residues in the CDR3. Germline trimming cut 5 bases from V and 10 bases from J; bases unmatched to any gene: 16. The germline CDR1 and CDR2 sequences are SEHNR and FQNEAQ (reference sequence). The CDR3 protein is CASSPAGSGTGGEQFF. CDR3 nucleotide sequence: TGTGCCAGCAGCCCAGCGGGTAGCGGGACGGGCGGGGAGCAGTTCTTC.